The clone carrying this TCR beta chain showed up many times. What it binds is not known. The read terminates 3 residues ahead of where the CDR3 ends, so the germline J gene completes it. These data are taken from a study of T cell clonality in common variable immunodeficiency. Study results and caveats: CVID subjects had higher TCRbeta clonality than healthy controls, most marked in about a third.

The assay was immunoSEQ multiplex PCR, and TCRdb's table has in-frame clones only and misses some. Recorded here are about 35,000 clones, none singletons. Germline-derived CDR1 and CDR2 are SGDLS and YYNGEE. The CDR3 loop spans 16 amino acids. Trimming removed 0 bases at V and 7 bases at J, with 17 bases between. Sequenced input: peripheral blood mononuclear cells. This receptor was obtained from a person aged 18 to 75 in good health. The chain is built from TRBV9 and TRBJ2-1, with D hard to call. The CDR3 DNA, read in part, is TGTGCCAGCAGCGTAGGTCTGGCGGAGCCTACAAATGAG. Translation gives CASSVGLAEPTNE. The full CDR3 protein reads CASSVGLAEPTNEQFF.